This note documents a single T cell receptor (beta chain) sequence. Its antigen is still unknown. This sample was taken from a study of vaccination and CD4 T cells after COVID-19. At the level of the study: Samples taken post-COVID came a median about 98 days after diagnosis, ranging from 35 to 161. Overlapping spike pools from SARS-CoV-2 and HCoV-NL63, HCoV-OC43 and HCoV-229E served as culture stimuli. Notes on the study in general: Although the median of SARS-CoV-2-reactive clonotypes rose from around 20 to 38, the change was not significant.

The treatment here: approximately 11-day PBMC culture with coronavirus spike peptide pools or control peptides (ViraFEST assay). Researchers used the Oncomine TCR Beta short-read assay to sequence DNA from cultured CD4+ T cells. It was cultured CD4+ T cells from which genomic DNA was extracted. TCRdb passed the PCR reads through MiXCR, listing each CDR3 protein once. The data show 12,000 or so distinct CDR3 sequences, 50% to 55% seen once. The trim removed 4 bases at V and 3 bases at J, leaving 3 bases unmatched. The CDR3 extends over 13 amino acids. Per the germline V gene, CDR1 is DFQATT and CDR2 is SNEGSKA (reference sequence).

The sequencing here drew on cultured CD4+ T cells from blood, taken after SARS-CoV-2 vaccination. The rearrangement links TRBV20-1 to TRBJ2-1; 7 nucleotides agree with TRBD1. The TCR was taken from a human donor with COVID-19. The CDR3 reads CSAKHRGYNEQFF. CDR3 nucleotide sequence: TGCAGTGCTAAGCACAGGGGCTACAATGAGCAGTTCTTC.